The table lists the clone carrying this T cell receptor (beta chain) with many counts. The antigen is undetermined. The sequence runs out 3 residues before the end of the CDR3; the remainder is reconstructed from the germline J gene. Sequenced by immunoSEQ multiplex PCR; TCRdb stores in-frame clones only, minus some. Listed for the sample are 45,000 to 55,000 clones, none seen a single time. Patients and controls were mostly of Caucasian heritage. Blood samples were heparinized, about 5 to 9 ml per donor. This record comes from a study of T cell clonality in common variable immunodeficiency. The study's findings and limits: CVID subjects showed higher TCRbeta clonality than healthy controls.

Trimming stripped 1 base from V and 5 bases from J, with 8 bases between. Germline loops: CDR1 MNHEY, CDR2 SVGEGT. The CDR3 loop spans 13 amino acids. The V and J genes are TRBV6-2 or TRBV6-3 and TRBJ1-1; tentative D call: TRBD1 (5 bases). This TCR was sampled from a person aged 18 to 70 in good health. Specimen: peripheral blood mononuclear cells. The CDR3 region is CASSYFGGTEAFF. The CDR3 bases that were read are TGTGCCAGCAGTTACTTCGGGGGTACTGAA.